These 14 T cell receptor beta chains were all obtained from the same sample, sequenced in a study of metastatic and nonmetastatic thyroid tumors. Using MiXCR, TCRdb re-called clones from the PCR reads. Of roughly 57,000 clones in the sample, approximately 22% were seen once. No treatment of any kind had been given to any patient before thyroid surgery. Material: blood. Receptors were obtained from a female donor with papillary thyroid cancer or a benign thyroid nodule (not recorded which). Some clones in this sample may be carry-over from other donors' samples.

On this clone itself: An end of the junction differs from the germline gene, which may be a read error. The sample contains more than one DNA sequence encoding this CDR3. The CDR3 DNA sequence: TGTGCCACTAGTGACCGGTCAGCTGGAGTATACAATGAGCAGTTCTTC. Its protein product is CATSDRSAGVYNEQFF. The V and J genes are TRBV24-1 and TRBJ2-1; the D is unclear. Germline V CDR1 and CDR2: KGHDR, SFDVKD. CDR3 length equals 16 residues.

This clone occurred many times. This sequence may be a read error, since a much larger clone differs from it by one base. The J gene is TRBJ1-1, the V gene TRBV19; D uncertain. The V gene lost 3 bases and the J gene lost 4 bases, with 12 bases spanning the gap. Germline values: CDR1 LNHDA, CDR2 SQIVND (reference sequence). This CDR3 spans 14 amino acids. CDR3 nucleotide sequence: TGTGCCAGTAGTATGGAAGTGTTCACCACTGAAGCTTTCTTT. Translating it yields CASSMEVFTTEAFF.

In its sample, this clone was seen many times. The CDR3 sequence is CAISDSNGRAPDTQYF. Written as DNA, the CDR3 is TGTGCCATCAGTGACTCTAACGGGAGGGCCCCAGATACGCAGTATTTT. The chain combines TRBV10-3 with TRBJ2-3, with 8 bases that match TRBD2. V trimming: 3 bases; J trimming: 4 bases; junction bases outside the gene matches: 9. The CDR3 length is 16 residues. Germline V gene lookup returns CDR1 ENHRY and CDR2 SYGVKD.

This rearrangement joins TRBV6-1 to TRBJ2-2; D might be TRBD2 (5 bases). The CDR3 runs to 14 residues. Germline-derived CDR1 and CDR2 are MNHNS and SASEGT. V was clipped by 6 bases and J by 8 bases, with 16 bases between them. This chain's CDR3 is CASREMGDKGELFF. The CDR3 nucleotides are TGTGCCAGCAGAGAGATGGGAGACAAAGGGGAGCTGTTTTTT.

This clone was picked up a small number of times. An end of the junction differs from the germline gene, which may be a read error. Other nucleotide sequences from this sample produce the same CDR3. The gene calls are TRBV28 and TRBJ2-1; a weak D match, TRBD1 (6 bases). The V gene's germline CDR1 is MDHEN and CDR2 SYDVKM. This CDR3 has 16 amino acids. The CDR3 coding sequence is TGTGCCAGCAGTCGGCCCGGTACACAGGGAAGGGGTGAGCAGTTCTTT. It encodes CASSRPGTQGRGEQFF.

In this sample, this clone turned up many times. The rearrangement links TRBV20-1 to TRBJ1-5; TRBD1 might be the D (5 bases). The CDR3 is 15 residues long. The V gene lost 1 base and the J gene lost 4 bases, with 14 bases spanning the gap. Germline CDR1 DFQATT, CDR2 SNEGSKA (reference sequence). Here the CDR3 DNA reads TGCAGTGCTAGAGGGAAGACAGTGGGAAATCAGCCCCAGCATTTT. Its protein is CSARGKTVGNQPQHF.

A remark on this clone: This sequence may be a read error, since a much larger clone differs from it by one base. The chain has TRBV28 and TRBJ2-1, with D maybe TRBD2 (6 bases). V lost 4 bases and J lost 7, with 20 bases in between. The CDR3 totals 16 residues. Germline V gives CDR1 MDHEN, CDR2 SYDVKM. CDR3 residues: CASSYPGLRGWNEQFF. CDR3 nucleotides: TGTGCCAGCAGTTACCCGGGACTCCGAGGATGGAATGAGCAGTTCTTC.

This clone is judged medium-sized. This sequence joins TRBV20-1 and TRBJ2-7; TRBD2 matches at 11 bases. The germline CDR1 and CDR2 sequences are DFQATT and SNEGSKA (reference sequence). V shed 3 bases and J 2 bases; nucleotides not matched to a gene: 9. The CDR3 loop spans 16 amino acids. The CDR3 spells CSARGFSGRDAYEQYF. CDR3 DNA sequence: TGCAGTGCTAGGGGTTTTAGCGGGAGGGACGCCTACGAGCAGTACTTC.

This clone was recorded many times. Within the sample, other DNA sequences also encode this same CDR3. The chain couples TRBV29-1 to TRBJ2-7; TRBD1 matches 8 bases. This CDR3 is 15 amino acids long. CDR1 is SQVTM, CDR2 ANQGSEA, per germline. The V gene end was trimmed by 4 bases and the J gene end by 6 bases; junction bases not matched to a gene: 14. CDR3 nucleotide sequence: TGCAGCGTTGGGGCAGGGGGCCTCAATACCCCCGAGCAGTACTTC. As protein: CSVGAGGLNTPEQYF.

The table lists this clone with many counts. The V gene is TRBV19, the J gene TRBJ1-5, with a weak D call TRBD1 (6 bases). Deletions cut 3 bases from V and 3 bases from J, with 12 bases between. Germline V gene sequence: CDR1 LNHDA, CDR2 SQIVND (reference sequence). This CDR3 is built from 15 residues. The CDR3, as DNA: TGTGCCAGTAGTATTAACAGGGAGGACAATCAGCCCCAGCATTTT. Translation gives CASSINREDNQPQHF.

This clone was observed at least ten times. The rearrangement uses TRBV27 and TRBJ1-2; the D gene is possibly TRBD1 (6 bases). The CDR3 is 16 residues long. The V gene lost 4 bases and the J gene lost 2 bases, with 17 bases spanning the gap. CDR1 MNHEY and CDR2 SMNVEV come from the germline V gene (reference sequence). For the CDR3, the DNA is TGTGCCAGCAGTTCCCTGACCGGGACACTAAACTATGGCTACACCTTC. The encoded protein is CASSSLTGTLNYGYTF.

This clone was found many times. The V and J genes are TRBV18 and TRBJ1-6; possible D gene TRBD1, 5 bases. V was pared by 1 base and J by 7 bases, with 11 bases between. CDR1 and CDR2 (germline): KGHSH, LQKENI. The CDR3 consists of 15 residues. For the CDR3, the DNA is TGTGCCAGCTCACCACTCTCCAGACAGAATTCACCCCTCCACTTT. The encoded protein is CASSPLSRQNSPLHF.

The chain uses TRBV6-1 and TRBJ2-1; D possibly corresponds to TRBD1 (6 bases). Germline CDR1 is MNHNS and CDR2 is SASEGT. This CDR3 has 16 amino acids. Trimming cost V 6 bases and J 6 bases, with 21 bases left between them. In nucleotides, the CDR3 is TGTGCCAGCAGCCTTTCTTTAGGACAGTGTCTCAATGAGCAGTTCTTC. Residues: CASSLSLGQCLNEQFF.

This clone occurred a few times. A read error may explain this, as a much larger clone is one base away. The rearrangement joins TRBV15 to TRBJ2-3; D remains unclear. CDR1 is LNHNV, CDR2 YYDKDF, per germline (reference sequence). There are 12 residues in the CDR3. CDR3 loop: CTTSRSTDTQYF. The CDR3, as DNA: TGTACCACCAGCAGGTCCACAGATACGCAGTATTTT.